Listed below are T cell receptor beta chains from one sample, sequenced in a study of Graves' ophthalmopathy and Graves' hyperthyroidism. MiXCR, applied by TCRdb to the multiplex PCR reads, yields one record per CDR3 protein. The data contain fewer than 400,000 distinct CDR3 sequences, approximately 20% of them singletons. Sequencing was performed on peripheral blood. Receptor source: a woman younger than 30 with Graves' ophthalmopathy. Both conserved end residues are part of each CDR3. The D gene is left open where the match is weak.

d_call v_call cdr3_aa
NA TRBV6-2/TRBV6-3 CASSYGGFDTEAFF
NA TRBV9 CASSHSGESYEQYF
NA TRBV7-6 CASSAGGASYEQYF
TRBD1 TRBV6-2/TRBV6-3 CASTEGQGAYEQYF
NA TRBV7-9 CASSFGGYNSPLHF
NA TRBV12-3/TRBV12-4 CASSLFEGGRSVYTF
TRBD1 TRBV30 CAWSLPRGQRETQYF
NA TRBV7-2 CASSLGWQSEAFF
NA TRBV29-1 CSYGLGNTIYF
TRBD2 TRBV7-8 CASSLGGGIGETQYF
TRBD1 TRBV20-1 CSATTGESNQPQHF
NA TRBV11-2 CASSLWSGVNTEAFF
NA TRBV12-3/TRBV12-4 CASKFSWTRGTEAFF
NA TRBV29-1 CSVEGPDIHTNYGYTF
NA TRBV7-8 CASSLGLLWDGREAFF
TRBD1 TRBV7-2 CASSTWTGQRSPLHF
NA TRBV28 CASIPWVGANVLTF
NA TRBV6-1 CASRRGVGLGAAETQYF
TRBD1 TRBV7-9 CASSQTGQAGTEAFF
NA TRBV28 CATRSGIYEQYF
NA TRBV4-1 CASSQDLGRGGYTF
TRBD1 TRBV7-8 CASSLYLQGKPQHF
NA TRBV2 CASSEGLLTSYEQYF
TRBD1 TRBV5-6 CASSLSRQGAYGELFF
NA TRBV28 CASSLMAGKSGGYTF
NA TRBV27 CASSLPLGTGSPLHF
TRBD1 TRBV5-6 CASSPIGTGGMDGYTF
TRBD1 TRBV28 CASSLEAGGNVEQYF
NA TRBV19 CASSWAGTNQPQHF